A selection of T cell receptor beta chains follows, all from one sample in a study of blood T cells in healthy people across ages. MiXCR, applied by TCRdb to the 5' RACE reads, yields one record per CDR3 protein. The sample gives 1.4 million or so distinct CDR3 sequences, around 40% of which show up once; 4% is in the top ten. Specimen: blood. All receptors derive from a woman aged 18-30 years in good health. Each CDR3 is given with its conserved first and last residue. The D gene is left open where the match is weak. Clone sizes are given selectively: once, few, many, or a class where the clone is expanded.

>TRBD1|TRBV3-1|few|TRBJ1-4
TGTGCCAGCAGCCTACAGGGGGTGGCTAATGAAAAACTGTTTTTT
CASSLQGVANEKLFF
>TRBD2|TRBV20-1|NA|TRBJ2-3
TGCAGTGCAATGCCTCTAGCGGGAGAATCGGATACGCAGTATTTT
CSAMPLAGESDTQYF
>NA|TRBV6-6|NA|TRBJ2-3
TGTGCCAGCAGTTACGCTGTAGACCGGGTCGTTGTGAATACGCAGTATTTT
CASSYAVDRVVVNTQYF
>NA|TRBV6-2/TRBV6-3|NA|TRBJ2-7
TGTGCCGGCAGTCCCTTCTACGAGCAGTACTTC
CAGSPFYEQYF
>NA|TRBV20-1|NA|TRBJ2-3
TGCAGTGCCGAGGGGGGAAGAACAGATACGCAGTATTTT
CSAEGGRTDTQYF
>NA|TRBV20-1|few|TRBJ2-1
TGCAGTGCTAGAGGGGTCTCAACGGGACACCTCTACAATGAGCAGTTCTTC
CSARGVSTGHLYNEQFF
>NA|TRBV7-2|NA|TRBJ1-6
TGTGCCAGCAGCCCAGGGAGGGAATCACCCCTCCACTTT
CASSPGRESPLHF
>NA|TRBV2|NA|TRBJ1-3
TGTGCCAGCAGTGCCCCTCCCTTAAACACCATATATTTT
CASSAPPLNTIYF
>NA|TRBV7-8|NA|TRBJ1-5
TGTGCCAGCATCCGACAGAAGGGTCAGCCCCAGCATTTT
CASIRQKGQPQHF
>NA|TRBV12-1|few|TRBJ1-4
TGTGCCAGCAGCCCTCATGGGCCTGGGACAGGGCCTAATGAAAAACTGTTTTTT
CASSPHGPGTGPNEKLFF
>NA|TRBV24-1|NA|TRBJ1-5
TGTGCCACCAGTGACCCCTCGGGAGCCCAGCATTTT
CATSDPSGAQHF
>NA|TRBV7-2|NA|TRBJ1-5
TGTGCCAGCAGCCCCGCCAGGGGCACTAGCAATCAGCCCCAGCATTTT
CASSPARGTSNQPQHF
>NA|TRBV27|NA|TRBJ2-7
TGTGCCAGCAGTTTCAGGGAGACCTTCTACGAGCAGTACTTC
CASSFRETFYEQYF
>NA|TRBV3-1|NA|TRBJ2-4
TGTGCCAGCAGCCAAGATCCTTCCAGGGCGGGCATTCAGTACTTC
CASSQDPSRAGIQYF
>NA|TRBV24-1|NA|TRBJ1-5
TGTGCCACCACACGGGTTTGGGGACAGCCCCAGCATTTT
CATTRVWGQPQHF
>TRBD1|TRBV4-1|many|TRBJ1-5
TGTGCCAGCAGCCAAGGGGGCCATCAGCCCCAGCATTTT
CASSQGGHQPQHF
>NA|TRBV6-2/TRBV6-3|NA|TRBJ1-1
TGTGCCGGCAGAGAGGACAGTCACACTGAAGCTTTCTTT
CAGREDSHTEAFF
>TRBD2|TRBV3-1|NA|TRBJ2-1
TGTGCCAGCAGGGGACTAGCGGGAGAGTTCTACAATGAGCAGTTCTTC
CASRGLAGEFYNEQFF
>NA|TRBV12-3/TRBV12-4|few|TRBJ1-4
TGTGCCAGCAGTTTAGAGAACGGTGAAAAACTGTTTTTT
CASSLENGEKLFF
>NA|TRBV20-1|NA|TRBJ1-1
TGCAGTGCACCTACACCGAACACTGAAGCTTTCTTT
CSAPTPNTEAFF
>NA|TRBV7-2|NA|TRBJ1-2
TGTGCCAGCAGCTTAGGGCTGGGGGTGGGCTATGGCTACACCTTC
CASSLGLGVGYGYTF
>NA|TRBV6-5|NA|TRBJ2-4
TGTGCCAGCAGTTACAACCCAGGGCCCCAAAACATTCAGTACTTC
CASSYNPGPQNIQYF
>TRBD1|TRBV20-1|NA|TRBJ2-7
TGCAGTGCTAGACAACCGGGGACAGGGTCGTACGAGCAGTACTTC
CSARQPGTGSYEQYF
>NA|TRBV18|NA|TRBJ2-5
TGTGCCAGCTCACTCGACAGACACAATGAGCAGTACTTC
CASSLDRHNEQYF
>NA|TRBV3-1|NA|TRBJ2-5
TGTGCCAGCAGCCAAGTCATGACAAAGCAGTACTTC
CASSQVMTKQYF
>NA|TRBV6-5|few|TRBJ2-5
TGTGCCAGCAGCTTCATCATGGGGACCCAGTACTTC
CASSFIMGTQYF
>TRBD2|TRBV5-1|few|TRBJ2-1
TGCGCCAGCAGCTCAACCGGGACTAGAGCCTACAATGAGCAGTTCTTC
CASSSTGTRAYNEQFF
>NA|TRBV9|NA|TRBJ2-5
TGTGCCAGCAGTGACCAGGGCCGTGAGGTTTTCGAGACCCAGTACTTC
CASSDQGREVFETQYF
>NA|TRBV20-1|once|TRBJ2-3
TGCAGTGCAAGCAAGGGGGTCCGACTCCCCACAGATACGCAGTATTTT
CSASKGVRLPTDTQYF
>TRBD2|TRBV3-1|NA|TRBJ2-5
TGTGCCAGCAGCCTAAGACGGCTAGCGGGAGGGTCCCCAGAGACCCAGTACTTC
CASSLRRLAGGSPETQYF
>NA|TRBV12-3/TRBV12-4|NA|TRBJ2-1
TGTGCCAGCAGTTTACCCGGCCTGGTGTATGAGCAGTTCTTC
CASSLPGLVYEQFF
>NA|TRBV4-1|NA|TRBJ1-1
TGCGCCAGCAGCCATCACTTGGGCGGGGGGAAGAACACTGAAGCTTTCTTT
CASSHHLGGGKNTEAFF
>NA|TRBV7-2|few|TRBJ1-1
TGTGCCAGCAGCTTAGGCTCCAAAGCTTTCTTT
CASSLGSKAFF
>NA|TRBV7-8|NA|TRBJ2-1
TGTGCCAGCAGCTTAGAGGCCGGGGGGCTACCCAATGAGCAGTTCTTC
CASSLEAGGLPNEQFF
>NA|TRBV6-5|NA|TRBJ1-4
TGTGCCAGCAGTTACGGGCCGGGGGGAAATGAAAAACTGTTTTTT
CASSYGPGGNEKLFF